These 6 T cell receptor beta chains originate from one sample sequenced in a study of early T cells in non-severe SARS-CoV-2 infection. In TCRdb, the 5' RACE reads were re-called with MiXCR into one record per CDR3 protein. The data contain under 85,000 distinct CDR3 sequences, 12% of them seen just once; the ten biggest clones take up roughly 6%. The specimen was whole blood. All receptors derive from an adult who was a healthcare worker with PCR-confirmed SARS-CoV-2 infection or an uninfected control (not recorded which).

This clonotype has more than one count but fewer than ten. At one boundary the junction diverges from the germline segment, which might be a read error. The chain is built from TRBV24-1 and TRBJ2-1; D uncertain. Germline CDR1 reads KGHDR; CDR2 reads SFDVKD. This CDR3 has 13 amino acids. CDR3 in DNA: TGTGCCACCAGTGATTCCCTGGCAGAGGATTTAATCTTC. Translated, it gives CATSDSLAEDLIF.

This clonotype came up a few times. This chain uses TRBV7-2 with TRBJ1-2; tentative D call: TRBD1 (5 bases). The CDR3 extends over 15 amino acids. The V and J ends lost 3 bases and 4 bases respectively, with 15 bases between them. The germline gives CDR1 SGHTA, CDR2 FQGNSA. The CDR3 protein is CASSFGAGQPYGYTF. The CDR3 DNA sequence: TGTGCCAGCAGCTTCGGGGCAGGGCAACCCTATGGCTACACCTTC.

To note about this clonotype: The junction departs from germline at one end; a sequencing error may be responsible. The V call is TRBV4-1, the J call TRBJ2-1, with a tentative D call TRBD2 (6 bases). The CDR3 runs to 15 residues. Germline CDR1 is MGHRA and CDR2 is YSYEKL. CDR3 loop: CASSRGLFSDNEQFF. Here the CDR3 DNA reads TGCGCCAGCAGCCGGGGACTCTTCTCCGACAATGAGCAGTTCTTC.

The chain recombines TRBV4-2 with TRBJ2-1, with 14 bases aligning to TRBD2. The CDR3 length is 17 residues. Germline V gene data show CDR1 as LGHNA and CDR2 as YNFKEQ. V shed 4 bases and J 7 bases; nucleotides not matched to a gene: 9. As DNA, the CDR3 is TGTGCCAGCAGCCTAGATTGGGGGACTAGCGGGAGAAATGAGCAGTTCTTC. This translates into CASSLDWGTSGRNEQFF.

This clonotype was seen repeatedly, ten times or more. The chain joins TRBV20-1 to TRBJ2-3; 10 bases align to TRBD2. V lost 0 bases and J lost 4; bases outside the gene matches: 7. Germline assignment: CDR1 DFQATT and CDR2 SNEGSKA (reference sequence). This CDR3 has 16 amino acids. CDR3 DNA: TGCAGTGCTAGAGATCGACGTCTAGCGGGAGCAGATACGCAGTATTTT. Its translation is CSARDRRLAGADTQYF.

This clonotype occurred many times. The V gene is TRBV30, the J gene TRBJ2-3; D unclear. Germline-derived CDR1 and CDR2 are GTSNPN and SVGIG (reference sequence). The CDR3 is 11 residues long. V was cut by 4 bases and J by 5 bases, with 7 bases left in between. The CDR3 loop is CAWISGDTQYF. The CDR3 bases are TGTGCCTGGATTAGTGGAGATACGCAGTATTTT.